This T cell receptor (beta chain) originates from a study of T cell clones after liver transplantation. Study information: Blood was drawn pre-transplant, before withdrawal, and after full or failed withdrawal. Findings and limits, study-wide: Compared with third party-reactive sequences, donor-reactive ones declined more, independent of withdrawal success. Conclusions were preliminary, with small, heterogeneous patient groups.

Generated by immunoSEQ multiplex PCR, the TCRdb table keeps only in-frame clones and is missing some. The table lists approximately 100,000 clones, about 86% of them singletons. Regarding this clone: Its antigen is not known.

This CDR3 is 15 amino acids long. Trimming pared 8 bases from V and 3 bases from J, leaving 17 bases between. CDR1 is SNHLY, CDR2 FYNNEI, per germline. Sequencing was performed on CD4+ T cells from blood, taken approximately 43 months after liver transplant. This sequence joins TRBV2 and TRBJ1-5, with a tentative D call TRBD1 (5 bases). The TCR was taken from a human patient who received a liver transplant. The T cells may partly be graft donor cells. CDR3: CASGADIHINQPQHF. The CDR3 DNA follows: TGTGCCAGCGGGGCGGACATCCATATCAATCAGCCCCAGCATTTT.